This entry lists 28 T cell receptor beta chains sequenced from one sample in a study of T cell responses to AZD1222 COVID-19 vaccine. Produced via immunoSEQ multiplex PCR; TCRdb's table is partial and in-frame only. The sample comprises around 150,000 clones, 85% to 95% of which are singletons, and 1.2% to 1.5% rests with the top ten. Here the sequenced sample was peripheral blood, taken on day 0 of AZD1222 vaccination. These receptors were obtained from an adult in good health.

CDR3 in DNA: TGTGCCAGCAGCCAAGCCGGACAGGGGGTCTACTATGGCTACACCTTC. Its translation: CASSQAGQGVYYGYTF. This chain joins TRBV3-1 (or the pseudogene TRBV3-2) and TRBJ1-2; 10 bases map to TRBD1. V lost 1 base to trimming and J lost 3 bases; unmatched junction nucleotides: 5. This CDR3 has 16 residues. CDR1 is LGHDT, CDR2 YNNKEL, per germline (reference sequence).

The V and J genes are TRBV11-3 and TRBJ2-1; the D gene is possibly TRBD2 (5 bases). Looked up from germline, CDR1 is SGHNT and CDR2 is YENEEA. The CDR3 contains 12 residues. Trimming cost V 5 bases and J 10 bases, with 12 bases left between them. The CDR3 loop reads CASSPGLGEQFF. The CDR3 region has the DNA TGTGCCAGCAGCCCTGGACTGGGAGAGCAGTTCTTC.

This sequence joins TRBV30 and TRBJ1-1, with TRBD1 as a possible D gene (6 bases). Per germline, CDR1 GTSNPN and CDR2 SVGIG (reference sequence). Trimming left V 3 bases short and J 4 bases short, with 12 bases between. The CDR3 contains 13 residues. This CDR3 is CAWRYGGRTEAFF. In nucleotides, the CDR3 is TGTGCCTGGAGGTACGGGGGGCGCACTGAAGCTTTCTTT.

This sequence joins TRBV5-6 and TRBJ2-7; a possible D gene is TRBD2 (5 bases). V was shortened by 3 bases and J by 0 bases, with 7 bases between the two germline ends. The CDR3 has 13 amino acids. The germline gives CDR1 SGHDT, CDR2 YYEEEE. The CDR3 DNA reads TGTGCCAGCAGCTACGGGGTCTCCTACGAGCAGTACTTC. Its protein product is CASSYGVSYEQYF.

The chain employs TRBV2 and TRBJ2-2, with 7 bases identical to TRBD1. The CDR3 length is 17 residues. J gave up 0 bases and V 6 bases, and 10 bases lay outside the gene matches. In germline, CDR1 is SNHLY, CDR2 FYNNEI. The CDR3 reads CASSALGRGTNTGELFF. The CDR3 bases are TGTGCCAGCAGCGCATTGGGCAGGGGGACGAACACCGGGGAGCTGTTTTTT.

This chain uses TRBV11-2 with TRBJ1-1; D not certain. Germline assignment: CDR1 SGHAT and CDR2 FQNNGV. V was cut by 2 bases and J by 4 bases, with 8 bases left in between. This CDR3 has 13 amino acids. The CDR3: CASSLPEGTEAFF. DNA of the CDR3: TGTGCCAGCAGCTTACCCGAGGGCACTGAAGCTTTCTTT.

This rearrangement joins TRBV5-6 to TRBJ1-2; 7 bases match TRBD1. The CDR3 loop spans 13 amino acids. Per the germline V gene, CDR1 is SGHDT and CDR2 is YYEEEE. J gave up 10 bases and V 4 bases, and 10 bases lay outside the gene matches. CDR3 bases: TGTGCCAGCAGCCAGTCACCGGGACAGACCTACACCTTC. This sequence encodes CASSQSPGQTYTF. Together with reference TRBV5-6 and TRBJ1-2, the CDR3 gives the full variable domain: DAGVTQSPTHLIKTRGQQVTLRCSPKSGHDTVSWYQQALGQGPQFIFQYYEEEERQRGNFPDRFSGHQFPNYSSELNVNALLLGDSALYLCASSQSPGQTYTFGSGTRLTVV.

For the CDR3, the DNA is TGTGCCAGCTCACGAGATTGGGGGACGGACCCCTCGGGTGAAACTGAAGCTTTCTTT. It yields the protein CASSRDWGTDPSGETEAFF. The chain employs TRBV18 and TRBJ1-1; tentative D call: TRBD1 (5 bases). This CDR3 is built from 19 residues. The V end lost 4 bases, the J end lost 5 bases, and 29 bases lay between the germline ends. CDR1 KGHSH and CDR2 LQKENI come from the germline V gene.

This sequence joins TRBV30 and TRBJ1-6; tentative D call: TRBD1 (6 bases). This CDR3 spans 17 amino acids. Trimming stripped 0 bases from V and 0 bases from J, with 12 bases between. Germline lookup yields CDR1 GTSNPN and CDR2 SVGIG (reference sequence). In nucleotides, the CDR3 is TGTGCCTGGAGTGTATCCGGGGGCCGCTCCTATAATTCACCCCTCCACTTT. Amino acids: CAWSVSGGRSYNSPLHF. Complete variable domain (other parts from reference TRBV30 and TRBJ1-6): SQTIHQWPATLVQPVGSPLSLECTVEGTSNPNLYWYRQAAGRGLQLLFYSVGIGQISSEVPQNLSASRPQDRQFILSSKKLLLSDSGFYLCAWSVSGGRSYNSPLHFGNGTRLTVT.

This clone was observed at least ten times. The V call is TRBV6-1, the J call TRBJ1-6; D call uncertain. The V gene's germline CDR1 is MNHNS and CDR2 SASEGT. The CDR3 is made up of 16 amino acids. V lost 0 bases and J lost 3, with 9 bases in between. The CDR3 nucleotides read TGTGCCAGCAGTGAAGCGAACCTCGACTATAATTCACCCCTCCACTTT. Translation: CASSEANLDYNSPLHF.

The J gene is TRBJ1-2, the V gene TRBV12-3 or TRBV12-4, with 9 bases fitting TRBD1. After removal of 5 bases from V and 7 bases from J, the junction contained 5 bases not matched to a gene. There are 13 residues in the CDR3. The CDR3 region has the DNA TGTGCCAGCAGTCCACAGGGGGCGCGTGGCTACACCTTC. It codes for CASSPQGARGYTF.

The chain combines TRBV3-1 (or the pseudogene TRBV3-2) with TRBJ2-2, with D tentatively TRBD1 (6 bases). CDR1 is LGHDT and CDR2 is YNNKEL in the germline V gene (reference sequence). V gave up 10 bases and J gave up 6 bases, with 30 bases separating them. The CDR3 covers 18 residues. CDR3 in DNA: TGTGCCAAGCAGCCAAGAAGGCAGCTGTCTGAGGGGGCCGGGGAGCTGTTTTTT. Its translation: CAKQPRRQLSEGAGELFF.

The chain recombines TRBV3-1 (or the pseudogene TRBV3-2) with TRBJ2-7, with D possibly matching TRBD2 (5 bases). CDR3 length: 14 amino acids. V shed 4 bases and J shed 1 base, with 11 bases lying between them. CDR1 and CDR2 from the germline V gene are LGHDT and YNNKEL (reference sequence). The CDR3 sequence: CASSPRAVSYEQYF. CDR3 DNA: TGTGCCAGCAGCCCTAGAGCGGTGTCCTACGAGCAGTACTTC.

The V gene is TRBV2, the J gene TRBJ1-4; D is ambiguous. Trimming left V 6 bases short and J 5 bases short, with 16 bases between. This CDR3 spans 15 amino acids. Germline CDR1 and CDR2: SNHLY and FYNNEI. CDR3 residues: CASRRHGPPNEKLFF. The CDR3 DNA sequence: TGTGCCAGCAGAAGACATGGGCCCCCGAATGAAAAACTGTTTTTT.

The chain combines TRBV6-5 with TRBJ1-2; a weak D match, TRBD1 (6 bases). The germline CDR1 and CDR2 sequences are MNHEY and SVGAGI. Trimming took off 6 bases at V and 3 bases at J, with 8 bases between the two ends. The CDR3 is 12 amino acids. CDR3 loop: CASRPGDYGYTF. The CDR3 coding sequence is TGTGCCAGCAGGCCAGGGGACTATGGCTACACCTTC.

The chain employs TRBV10-3 and TRBJ1-1, with a possible D match to TRBD1 (6 bases). The CDR3 runs 14 residues. The germline V gene has CDR1 ENHRY and CDR2 SYGVKD. The V gene lost 0 bases and the J gene lost 3 bases, with 8 bases spanning the gap. The CDR3 sequence: CAISESTGDTEAFF. The CDR3 DNA follows: TGTGCCATCAGTGAGTCGACAGGCGACACTGAAGCTTTCTTT.

J is TRBJ1-1 and V is TRBV5-1; 7 bases map to TRBD1. Germline CDR1 SGHRS, CDR2 YFSETQ. The junction had 15 bases not matched to a gene; V was cut back by 3 bases and J by 4 bases. The CDR3 is 17 amino acids. The CDR3 loop is CASSSPTGQVAGTEAFF. The CDR3, as DNA: TGCGCCAGCAGCTCCCCCACCGGACAGGTTGCAGGCACTGAAGCTTTCTTT.

This chain links TRBV11-2 with TRBJ2-1, with D unclear. With 5 bases removed from V and 9 bases from J, the gap between germline ends came to 11 bases. Germline assignment: CDR1 SGHAT and CDR2 FQNNGV. This CDR3 contains 12 residues. DNA of the CDR3: TGTGCCAGCAGCCAGGATAGCCCTGAGCAGTTCTTC. As protein: CASSQDSPEQFF.

The V gene is TRBV28, the J gene TRBJ2-1; 13 bases line up with TRBD2. V lost 6 bases and J lost 6; bases outside the gene matches: 5. Per the germline V gene, CDR1 is MDHEN and CDR2 is SYDVKM. This CDR3 has 15 residues. This CDR3 reads CASSPLAGGPNEQFF. The CDR3, as DNA: TGTGCCAGCAGCCCACTAGCGGGAGGGCCCAATGAGCAGTTCTTC.

This sequence joins TRBV7-9 and TRBJ2-2, with D possibly TRBD1 on 5 matching bases. The ends were cut back, 4 bases at V and 0 bases at J, with 9 bases in the middle. The CDR3 has 15 residues. The germline V gene has CDR1 SEHNR and CDR2 FQNEAQ (reference sequence). The DNA for the CDR3 is TGTGCCAGCAGCTCCGGACAACCGAACACCGGGGAGCTGTTTTTT. Amino acid sequence: CASSSGQPNTGELFF.

The CDR3 here is CASIPGGLAGPLGEQYF. CDR3 coding DNA: TGTGCCAGCATCCCCGGCGGCCTAGCGGGGCCCCTGGGCGAGCAGTACTTC. The gene calls are TRBV7-2 and TRBJ2-7, with 9 bases identical to TRBD2. Germline V gene sequence: CDR1 SGHTA, CDR2 FQGNSA. CDR3 length: 17 residues. V gave up 7 bases and J gave up 6 bases; unmatched junction bases: 19.

The chain carries TRBV5-5 and TRBJ2-3; 8 bases line up with TRBD1. Germline V CDR1 and CDR2: SGHKS, YYEKEE (reference sequence). The CDR3 is made up of 16 amino acids. The trim removed 4 bases at V and 2 bases at J, leaving 9 bases unmatched. CDR3 protein: CASSQGDRRFTDTQYF. The CDR3 DNA sequence: TGTGCCAGCAGCCAAGGGGACAGGAGGTTCACAGATACGCAGTATTTT.

This sequence joins TRBV19 and TRBJ1-1; 12 bases align to TRBD1. The CDR3 is 18 residues long. The V and J ends lost 4 bases and 4 bases, in that order; junction bases with no gene match: 13. Germline values: CDR1 LNHDA, CDR2 SQIVND (reference sequence). The CDR3 sequence: CASSTDRRDRGLRTEAFF. CDR3 DNA: TGTGCCAGTAGTACCGATCGCCGGGACAGGGGGCTTCGCACTGAAGCTTTCTTT.

This clone appeared a few times. This chain uses TRBV6-4 with TRBJ2-2, with a tentative D call TRBD2 (6 bases). V lost 5 bases and J 10 bases, leaving 17 bases between the germline ends. CDR1 is MRHNA and CDR2 is SNTAGT in the germline V gene. The CDR3 loop spans 14 amino acids. The CDR3 protein is CASSRSGEAKELFF. The DNA for the CDR3 is TGTGCCAGCAGTCGATCGGGGGAAGCTAAGGAGCTGTTTTTT.

V and J are TRBV28 and TRBJ2-5; D is ambiguous. V shed 6 bases and J shed 0 bases, with 5 bases lying between them. Germline CDR1 is MDHEN and CDR2 is SYDVKM. This CDR3 comprises 12 residues. The CDR3 DNA reads as TGTGCCAGCAGAAGAGACCAAGAGACCCAGTACTTC. Its protein is CASRRDQETQYF.

In its sample, this clone was seen a few times. This chain joins TRBV19 and TRBJ1-3; 9 bases fit TRBD1. CDR3 length equals 15 residues. The V and J ends lost 3 bases and 0 bases, in that order; junction bases with no gene match: 0. CDR1 and CDR2 (germline): LNHDA, SQIVND (reference sequence). The CDR3 region is CASSMDRGSGNTIYF. CDR3 bases: TGTGCCAGTAGTATGGACAGGGGCTCTGGAAACACCATATATTTT. Combining the CDR3 with reference TRBV19 and TRBJ1-3 gives the whole variable domain DGGITQSPKYLFRKEGQNVTLSCEQNLNHDAMYWYRQDPGQGLRLIYYSQIVNDFQKGDIAEGYSVSREKKESFPLTVTSAQKNPTAFYLCASSMDRGSGNTIYFGEGSWLTVV.

The chain recombines TRBV6-5 with TRBJ1-1; no firm D call. V dropped 3 bases and J dropped 2 bases, with 13 bases sitting between them. This CDR3 spans 15 amino acids. Germline loops: CDR1 MNHEY, CDR2 SVGAGI. This chain's CDR3 is CASSYNREINTEAFF. The CDR3 DNA follows: TGTGCCAGCAGTTATAACCGGGAGATAAACACTGAAGCTTTCTTT.

V usage is TRBV5-1 and J usage is TRBJ2-7; D may be TRBD1 or TRBD2 (5 bases each). The CDR3 consists of 14 residues. The germline gives CDR1 SGHRS, CDR2 YFSETQ. Trimming cost V 4 bases and J 0 bases, with 11 bases left between them. CDR3 in DNA: TGCGCCAGCAGCCGAGAGGGGAACTCCTACGAGCAGTACTTC. It is translated as CASSREGNSYEQYF.